The 31 T cell receptor beta chains below come from one sample, sequenced in a study of identical twins. MiXCR, applied by TCRdb to the 5' RACE reads, yields one record per CDR3 protein. The top ten hold 3% of the sample, which has under 300,000 distinct CDR3 sequences, roughly 8.7% seen once. These data also featured in a second study, about yellow fever vaccine responses in identical twins.

The sequenced sample was CD8+ T cells sorted from blood. The receptors were sampled from a woman aged 18-29 years in good health.

The rearrangement links TRBV7-9 to TRBJ2-5; 11 bases agree with TRBD2. Germline V gene lookup returns CDR1 SEHNR and CDR2 FQNEAQ (reference sequence). J was trimmed by 4 bases and V by 5 bases; bases with no gene match: 12. This CDR3 has 17 amino acids. CDR3 residues: CASSHPMRLAGGETQYF. DNA for the CDR3: TGTGCCAGCAGCCATCCTATGAGGCTAGCGGGGGGAGAGACCCAGTACTTC.

This clonotype was seen a few times. The chain employs TRBV5-1 and TRBJ2-5; D ambiguous. The germline CDR1 and CDR2 sequences are SGHRS and YFSETQ. The CDR3 sequence is 14 residues long. V lost 3 bases and J 2 bases, leaving 11 bases between the germline ends. DNA for the CDR3: TGCGCCAGCAGCTCGTACCGCCAGCAAGAGACCCAGTACTTC. Residues: CASSSYRQQETQYF.

This clonotype came up many times. The J gene is TRBJ2-4, the V gene TRBV21-1; TRBD1, the D gene given by the table, was not confirmed from the DNA. TRBV21-1 counts as a pseudogene. The CDR3 has 18 residues. The CDR3 DNA sequence: TGTGCCAGCAGCAGCTTTTACCAGCCCCTCGGGGCCAAAAACATTCAGTACTTC. Translation gives CASSSFYQPLGAKNIQYF.

The chain links TRBV20-1 to TRBJ2-1; 7 bases map to TRBD2. In germline, CDR1 is DFQATT, CDR2 SNEGSKA (reference sequence). V gave up 5 bases and J gave up 6 bases; unmatched junction bases: 7. The CDR3 covers 13 residues. The CDR3 sequence is CSAGLVVGNEQFF. The CDR3 DNA sequence: TGCAGTGCTGGACTAGTAGTCGGCAATGAGCAGTTCTTC.

This clonotype was counted at least ten times. This chain uses TRBV24-1 with TRBJ2-7, with 8 bases lining up with TRBD2. Trimming took 6 bases from V and 3 from J; bases not matched to a gene: 6. This CDR3 spans 14 amino acids. Germline lookup yields CDR1 KGHDR and CDR2 SFDVKD. CDR3 loop: CATSPGGGDYEQYF. In nucleotides, the CDR3 is TGTGCCACCAGTCCCGGGGGGGGGGACTACGAGCAGTACTTC.

Regarding this clonotype: Just one base apart from a much larger clone, this may be a read error. This sequence joins TRBV5-1 and TRBJ2-1; 10 nucleotides agree with TRBD2. Germline V lookup: CDR1 SGHRS, CDR2 YFSETQ. Germline trimming cut 2 bases from V and 10 bases from J; bases unmatched to any gene: 9. The CDR3 is 15 amino acids. CDR3 amino acids: CASSFLAGAVGEQFF. Written as DNA, the CDR3 is TGCGCCAGCAGCTTCCTAGCGGGGGCGGTAGGGGAGCAGTTCTTC.

This clonotype was observed at least ten times. The chain couples TRBV7-9 to TRBJ2-3; possibly TRBD1 or TRBD2 for D (5 bases each). CDR1 is SEHNR and CDR2 is FQNEAQ in the germline V gene (reference sequence). V dropped 4 bases and J dropped 5 bases, with 19 bases sitting between them. This CDR3 contains 16 residues. The CDR3, as DNA: TGTGCCAGCAGCTCATATATCCGGGGCCTTCAAGATACGCAGTATTTT. Translating gives CASSSYIRGLQDTQYF.

The J gene is TRBJ2-7, the V gene TRBV14, with 10 positions matching TRBD2. The CDR3 has 16 amino acids. Germline V gives CDR1 SGHDN, CDR2 FVKESK. Trimming took 1 base from V and 3 from J; bases not matched to a gene: 6. CDR3 loop: CASSQVPLAGDYEQYF. CDR3 sequence (DNA): TGTGCCAGCAGCCAAGTTCCTCTAGCGGGGGACTACGAGCAGTACTTC.

The chain carries TRBV6-2 or TRBV6-3 and TRBJ2-2; TRBD1 matches 8 bases. With V trimmed by 6 bases and J by 3 bases, 9 bases remained unmatched. This CDR3 is 16 amino acids long. Germline loops: CDR1 MNHEY, CDR2 SVGEGT. CDR3 nucleotides: TGTGCCAGCAGCCCGTACCTGGGACAGGACACCGGGGAGCTGTTTTTT. Translating gives CASSPYLGQDTGELFF.

This clonotype was observed many times. The chain recombines TRBV28 with TRBJ2-3, with TRBD2 matching 8 bases. Looked up from germline, CDR1 is MDHEN and CDR2 is SYDVKM. V was pared by 3 bases and J by 2 bases, with 7 bases of the junction left unmatched. The CDR3 totals 16 residues. The CDR3 DNA is TGTGCCAGCAGTTTGTTGCGGGAGGCCCACACAGATACGCAGTATTTT. This sequence encodes CASSLLREAHTDTQYF.

This clonotype was seen more than once but under ten times. The chain links TRBV6-2 or TRBV6-3 to TRBJ2-3; 7 bases are shared with TRBD2. CDR1 MNHEY and CDR2 SVGEGT come from the germline V gene. The trim removed 6 bases at V and 5 bases at J, leaving 8 bases unmatched. The CDR3 is made up of 14 amino acids. CDR3 nucleotides: TGTGCCAGCAGGCCCCTGGGGGGGATAGATACGCAGTATTTT. Residues: CASRPLGGIDTQYF.

The chain couples TRBV7-3 to TRBJ2-2; D is unresolved. In germline, CDR1 is SGHTA, CDR2 FQGTGA. V was cut by 5 bases and J by 4 bases, with 11 bases left in between. This CDR3 has 14 residues. The CDR3 is CASSPPDRTGELFF. DNA for the CDR3: TGTGCCAGCAGCCCACCGGACCGCACCGGGGAGCTGTTTTTT.

This clonotype was recorded a few times. CDR3 amino acids: CASSVGRNNEQFF. CDR3 nucleotide sequence: TGTGCCAGCAGTGTGGGCAGGAACAATGAGCAGTTCTTC. The chain carries TRBV2 and TRBJ2-1; D not certain. The CDR3 is 13 amino acids. Trimming took off 4 bases at V and 5 bases at J, with 9 bases between the two ends. Germline loops: CDR1 SNHLY, CDR2 FYNNEI.

This clonotype appeared a few times. This chain uses TRBV7-9 with TRBJ2-5; D remains ambiguous. V was shortened by 5 bases and J by 7 bases, with 8 bases between the two germline ends. Germline CDR1 SEHNR, CDR2 FQNEAQ (reference sequence). The CDR3 runs to 11 residues. The CDR3 loop is CASSPSVTQYF. CDR3 bases: TGTGCCAGCAGCCCCTCCGTGACCCAGTACTTC.

The table lists this clonotype with many counts. This chain joins TRBV4-3 and TRBJ2-2; 12 bases map to TRBD2. The CDR3 runs to 16 residues. The V segment lost 2 bases and the J segment 5 bases; nucleotides outside the gene matches: 3. Germline CDR1 and CDR2: LGHNA and YSLEER. The CDR3 nucleotides are TGCGCCAGCAGCCAATCCGGACTAGCGGGAACCGGGGAGCTGTTTTTT. This sequence encodes CASSQSGLAGTGELFF.

This clonotype has at least ten counts. The chain is built from TRBV20-1 and TRBJ2-1; tentatively, D is TRBD2 (6 bases). This CDR3 contains 17 residues. V lost 0 bases and J 2 bases, leaving 17 bases between the germline ends. Per the germline V gene, CDR1 is DFQATT and CDR2 is SNEGSKA (reference sequence). This CDR3 is CSARDFGRDSTYNEQFF. The CDR3 DNA sequence: TGCAGTGCTAGAGATTTTGGGCGGGACTCCACCTACAATGAGCAGTTCTTC.

This chain joins TRBV5-1 and TRBJ2-7; D might be TRBD2 (5 bases). In germline, CDR1 is SGHRS, CDR2 YFSETQ. V was pared by 0 bases and J by 4 bases, with 14 bases between. CDR3 length: 15 residues. Here the CDR3 reads CASSLASRVGYEQYF. The CDR3, as DNA: TGCGCCAGCAGCTTGGCCTCGCGGGTTGGGTACGAGCAGTACTTC. The entire variable domain, with the rest obtained from reference TRBV5-1 and TRBJ2-7, is as follows: KAGVTQTPRYLIKTRGQQVTLSCSPISGHRSVSWYQQTPGQGLQFLFEYFSETQRNKGNFPGRFSGRQFSNSRSEMNVSTLELGDSALYLCASSLASRVGYEQYFGPGTRLTVT.

In its sample, this clonotype was seen a few times. The chain has TRBV28 and TRBJ2-5; tentatively, D is TRBD1 (6 bases). V was shortened by 6 bases and J by 3 bases, with 11 bases between the two germline ends. Germline V lookup: CDR1 MDHEN, CDR2 SYDVKM. This CDR3 comprises 13 residues. CDR3 region: CASSFTGKETQYF. The DNA for the CDR3 is TGTGCCAGCAGCTTTACAGGGAAAGAGACCCAGTACTTC.

This clonotype has more than one count but fewer than ten. The gene calls are TRBV6-5 and TRBJ2-3, with 8 positions matching TRBD2. The CDR3 has 16 residues. CDR1 and CDR2 (germline): MNHEY, SVGAGI. Germline trimming cut 2 bases from V and 3 bases from J; bases unmatched to any gene: 7. The CDR3 DNA reads TGTGCCAGCAGTTACGTGGCGGGGGGCCTTACAGATACGCAGTATTTT. Translated: CASSYVAGGLTDTQYF.

The sample holds many counts of this clonotype. J is TRBJ2-3 and V is TRBV3-2; the table gives TRBD2 as D, unverified against the DNA. TRBV3-2 is flagged as a pseudogene. The CDR3 has 17 residues. This CDR3 reads CASSPNWTSGTTDTQYF. CDR3 DNA: TGTGCCAGCAGCCCTAACTGGACTAGCGGGACGACAGATACGCAGTATTTT.

In this sample, this clonotype turned up many times. The gene calls are TRBV12-3 or TRBV12-4 and TRBJ2-2; D is unclear. The CDR3 is made up of 12 amino acids. Trimming shortened V by 3 bases and J by 3 bases, and 2 bases separated the two germline ends. Written as DNA, the CDR3 is TGTGCCAGCAGTTTCCACACCGGGGAGCTGTTTTTT. Protein product: CASSFHTGELFF.

Only a few counts were recorded for this clonotype. This chain joins TRBV27 and TRBJ2-7; the D is unclear. V gave up 4 bases and J gave up 7 bases, with 17 bases separating them. The CDR3 has 14 amino acids. From germline, CDR1 is MNHEY and CDR2 SMNVEV (reference sequence). CDR3 region: CASSSIQDLSEQYF. The DNA for the CDR3 is TGTGCCAGCAGTTCCATACAAGACCTCTCGGAGCAGTACTTC.

This clonotype has only a few counts. The genes are TRBV7-2 and TRBJ2-3; TRBD2 matches 13 bases. The CDR3 extends over 13 amino acids. In germline, CDR1 is SGHTA, CDR2 FQGNSA. V shed 6 bases and J 6 bases; nucleotides not matched to a gene: 0. The CDR3 protein is CASRTSGRDTQYF. The CDR3 DNA is TGTGCCAGCAGGACTAGCGGGAGGGATACGCAGTATTTT.

This clonotype was detected a few times. The chain couples TRBV15 to TRBJ2-3; D remains unclear. CDR3 length: 12 residues. Germline-derived CDR1 and CDR2 are LNHNV and YYDKDF (reference sequence). The germline V and J ends were trimmed by 2 bases and 5 bases, with 5 bases remaining between them. The CDR3 here is CATSRFRDTQYF. The CDR3 nucleotides are TGTGCCACCAGCAGATTTAGAGATACGCAGTATTTT. Drawing the rest from reference TRBV15 and TRBJ2-3, the complete variable domain is DAMVIQNPRYQVTQFGKPVTLSCSQTLNHNVMYWYQQKSSQAPKLLFHYYDKDFNNEADTPDNFQSRRPNTSFCFLDIRSPGLGDTAMYLCATSRFRDTQYFGPGTRLTVL.

This clonotype has just a few counts. The chain is built from TRBV6-4 and TRBJ2-1, with 8 nucleotides matching TRBD2. CDR3 length: 15 residues. The junction had 7 bases not matched to a gene; V was cut back by 6 bases and J by 3 bases. The germline V gene encodes CDR1 MRHNA and CDR2 SNTAGT. The CDR3 DNA reads as TGTGCCAGCAGCGTAGCGGGGATTGGCTACAATGAGCAGTTCTTC. Translating it yields CASSVAGIGYNEQFF.

In nucleotides, the CDR3 is TGTGCCAGCAGTGAAGAGGGGGACGGGTACAATGAGCAGTTCTTC. Translated: CASSEEGDGYNEQFF. This sequence joins TRBV6-1 and TRBJ2-1, with a possible D match to TRBD1 (6 bases). CDR3 size: 15 residues. The V end was cut by 1 base, the J end by 4 bases, with 11 bases between. CDR1 and CDR2 (germline): MNHNS, SASEGT.

This clonotype was counted at least ten times. This chain connects TRBV5-1 to TRBJ2-1, with D perhaps matching TRBD1 or TRBD2 (6 bases each). CDR1 is SGHRS and CDR2 is YFSETQ in the germline V gene. CDR3 length: 12 residues. V was clipped by 3 bases and J by 8 bases, with 9 bases between them. The CDR3 DNA reads as TGCGCCAGCAGCTGGAGGGGGGATGAGCAGTTCTTC. This gives the protein CASSWRGDEQFF.

This chain links TRBV20-1 with TRBJ2-5, with D perhaps TRBD2 (6 bases). The CDR3 consists of 14 residues. V dropped 4 bases and J dropped 1 base, with 13 bases sitting between them. Per germline, CDR1 DFQATT and CDR2 SNEGSKA (reference sequence). Here the CDR3 reads CSAKSGLPQETQYF. CDR3 bases: TGCAGTGCTAAGTCGGGACTCCCCCAAGAGACCCAGTACTTC.

This clonotype was recorded a few times. V is TRBV2 and J is TRBJ1-4; possible D gene TRBD1, 5 bases. Germline lookup yields CDR1 SNHLY and CDR2 FYNNEI. The germline V and J ends were trimmed by 0 bases and 7 bases, with 9 bases remaining between them. This CDR3 is built from 14 residues. The CDR3 nucleotides read TGTGCCAGCAGTGAAGCGGGGGGGGTTGAAAAACTGTTTTTT. Its protein is CASSEAGGVEKLFF.

This clonotype was found many times. The V gene is TRBV29-1, the J gene TRBJ2-7; D not certain. Trimming left V 2 bases short and J 5 bases short, with 10 bases between. In germline, CDR1 is SQVTM, CDR2 ANQGSEA. The CDR3 spans 12 residues. The CDR3 bases are TGCAGCGTTGAACGTTTAGGAGACGAGCAGTACTTC. Amino acids: CSVERLGDEQYF.

This clonotype came up a few times. The chain has TRBV7-8 and TRBJ2-5; no reliable D call. This CDR3 is built from 13 residues. CDR1 is SGHVS, CDR2 FQNEAQ, per germline. The V end was cut by 5 bases, the J end by 4 bases, with 11 bases between. The CDR3, as DNA: TGTGCCAGCAGCCCCCATACCGGAGAGACCCAGTACTTC. Its protein product is CASSPHTGETQYF.